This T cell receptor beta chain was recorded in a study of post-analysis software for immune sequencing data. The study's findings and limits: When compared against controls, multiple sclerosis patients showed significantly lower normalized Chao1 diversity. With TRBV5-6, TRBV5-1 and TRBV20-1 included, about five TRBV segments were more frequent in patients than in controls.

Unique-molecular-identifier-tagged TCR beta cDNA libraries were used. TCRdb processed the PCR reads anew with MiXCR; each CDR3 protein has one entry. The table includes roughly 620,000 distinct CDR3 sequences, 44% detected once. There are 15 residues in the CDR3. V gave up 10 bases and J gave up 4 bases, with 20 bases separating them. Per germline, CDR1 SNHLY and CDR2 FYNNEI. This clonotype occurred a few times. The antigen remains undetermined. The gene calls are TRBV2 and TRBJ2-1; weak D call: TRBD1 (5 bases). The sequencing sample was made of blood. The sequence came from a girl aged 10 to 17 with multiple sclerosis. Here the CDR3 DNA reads TGTGCCACCACCCCCGGACACGCAGGGTACAATGAGCAGTTCTTC. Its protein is CATTPGHAGYNEQFF.